This entry describes one T cell receptor (beta chain). The antigen remains undetermined. This CDR3 has 14 residues. Germline V gene sequence: CDR1 SGHNT, CDR2 YYREEE (reference sequence). Trimming removed 7 bases from V and 6 bases from J; junction bases left unmatched: 7. Method: immunoSEQ multiplex PCR; TCRdb's copy keeps in-frame clones and lacks some. The table includes around 26,000 clones, roughly 70% detected once. Time point meaning: week 11, during vaccination. Every single dose of the vaccine, 300 ug of mutant IDH1 20-mer peptide, came with topical imiquimod. This specimen comes from a study of a mutant IDH1 vaccine in newly diagnosed glioma. Study-wide background: First vaccine doses came 4-6 weeks after radiotherapy alone, or with temozolomide cycles.

Study outcomes and limitations: Vaccination induced immune responses in around 95% of patients. No link was apparently found between pseudoprogression and changes in top peripheral T cell clonotypes.

The clonotype was recovered from a man between 18 and 29 years old with glioma. Some clones in this sample may be carry-over from other donors' samples. The chain has TRBV5-4 and TRBJ2-3, with TRBD1 matching over 11 bases. Specimen: peripheral blood mononuclear cells (PBMCs), collected from a glioma patient whose treatment included an IDH1 peptide vaccine. CDR3 DNA: TGTGCCAGCCCTCCGGGACAGGGGGAGGATACGCAGTATTTT. Translating gives CASPPGQGEDTQYF.